This T cell receptor beta chain was recovered during a study of blood T cell repertoires in COVID-19. Overall study context: In each case, the material was cDNA or gDNA derived from T cells, B-cell-depleted T cells, or PBMCs.

This CDR3 region has 16 residues. The V and J ends lost 0 bases and 0 bases respectively, with 11 bases between them. Germline CDR1 is SEHNR and CDR2 is FQNEAQ (reference sequence). The method was immunoSEQ multiplex PCR; TCRdb's version includes in-frame clones alone and lacks a portion of them. The table has about 270,000 clones, roughly 86% seen once. Membership in each cohort depended on participant-reported clinical history. The chain has TRBV7-9 and TRBJ1-2, with no clear D. The sample was PBMCs or T cells enriched from blood (not recorded which). The sequence was obtained from a woman aged 60-75 years who had recovered from COVID-19. In nucleotides, the CDR3 is TGTGCCAGCAGCTTAGCTTGGGAGAGGGCTAACTATGGCTACACCTTC. Amino acids: CASSLAWERANYGYTF.